These T cell receptor beta chains were read from a single sample in a study of T-cell memory formation after mild COVID-19. TCRdb passed the 5' RACE reads through MiXCR, listing each CDR3 protein once. The sample has under 50,000 distinct CDR3 sequences; less than 35% are singletons. Sequences were obtained from PBMCs or a T cell subset sorted from them (not recorded which). The receptors here all came from a man younger than 30 who had mild COVID-19 (a few samples of this study predate the infection). Cell type and time point are not known. Both conserved end residues are part of each CDR3. The order of the fields is D gene, J gene, clone size, V gene, CDR3 DNA, CDR3 protein. The D gene is left open where the match is weak. The size entry is marked missing in some rows and otherwise reads once, few, many or a size class.

>-|TRBJ1-1|-|TRBV29-1
TGCAGCGTTGGTACAGGTAGGACTGAAGCTTTCTTT
CSVGTGRTEAFF
>-|TRBJ2-7|few|TRBV6-2/TRBV6-3
TGTGCCAGCAGTGGGCAGGGCTACGAGCAGTACTTC
CASSGQGYEQYF
>-|TRBJ2-3|-|TRBV7-2
TGTGCCAGCAGCTTAGTTTCAACTAGCACAGATACGCAGTATTTT
CASSLVSTSTDTQYF
>-|TRBJ2-1|many|TRBV6-5
TGTGCCAGCAGCACTAGCTCCTACAATGAGCAGTTCTTC
CASSTSSYNEQFF
>-|TRBJ2-7|once|TRBV7-2
TGTGCCAGCAGCTTTCTGGGGGGCGAGCAGTACTTC
CASSFLGGEQYF
>TRBD1|TRBJ1-2|-|TRBV7-9
TGTGCCAGCAGCTTCGACAGGGTGGACGGCTACACCTTC
CASSFDRVDGYTF
>TRBD2|TRBJ2-3|few|TRBV19
TGTGCCAGTAGTACCTCTCGTGCGGGGGGCACAGATACGCAGTATTTT
CASSTSRAGGTDTQYF
>-|TRBJ2-3|many|TRBV6-5
TGTGCCAGTACTGAACTAAACGGGGGTACGCAGTATTTT
CASTELNGGTQYF
>TRBD1|TRBJ1-1|-|TRBV20-1
TGCAGTCGAATGGGACAGTCTAGCCAGGAAGCTTTCTTT
CSRMGQSSQEAFF
>TRBD1|TRBJ2-2|-|TRBV5-6
TGTGCCAGCAGCTGGGGACAGGGGGCCCATAACACCGGGGAGCTGTTTTTT
CASSWGQGAHNTGELFF
>TRBD1|TRBJ1-5|-|TRBV4-3
TGCGCCAGCAGCCAGGGGACAGGTTCCAATCAGCCCCAGCATTTT
CASSQGTGSNQPQHF
>TRBD1|TRBJ2-5|-|TRBV7-8
TGTGCCAGCAGCTCAGTGGGCAGGGGGAGTGAGACCCAGTACTTC
CASSSVGRGSETQYF
>-|TRBJ2-2|-|TRBV4-3
TGCGCCAGCAGACAGATAAGTGGGATCGGGGAGCTGTTTTTT
CASRQISGIGELFF
>TRBD1|TRBJ2-1|-|TRBV4-3
TGCGCCAGCAGCCAAGAGAACCGGGACAGGGGGCTCGATGAGCAGTTCTTC
CASSQENRDRGLDEQFF
>-|TRBJ1-2|few|TRBV12-3/TRBV12-4
TGTGCCAGCAGTTTAGGCGTAGGTTTGGATGGCTACACCTTC
CASSLGVGLDGYTF
>-|TRBJ2-2|few|TRBV5-4
TGTGCCAGCAGCGTAGCAGGGGTCACCGGGGAGCTGTTTTTT
CASSVAGVTGELFF
>-|TRBJ2-3|many|TRBV12-3/TRBV12-4
TGTGCCAGCAGTTACACTGATACGCAGTATTTT
CASSYTDTQYF
>-|TRBJ2-7|-|TRBV10-3
TGTGCCATCTCCCGATCCGGGGGCATTTACGAGCAGTACTTC
CAISRSGGIYEQYF
>-|TRBJ2-4|-|TRBV6-2/TRBV6-3
TGTGCCAGCAGTCGCGGGGCGGCCAAAAACATTCAGTACTTC
CASSRGAAKNIQYF
>-|TRBJ2-1|many|TRBV7-6
TGTGCCAGCAGCTTAGCCCCTACCTCGGGCAATGAGCAGTTCTTC
CASSLAPTSGNEQFF
>-|TRBJ2-1|few|TRBV29-1
TGCAGCGAACGTCTAGCGTGGAATGAGCAGTTCTTC
CSERLAWNEQFF
>TRBD2|TRBJ2-1|few|TRBV7-8
TGTGCCAGCAGCTTGCTGGCTGGCGGGGGGGCCGATGAGCAGTTCTTC
CASSLLAGGGADEQFF
>TRBD1|TRBJ2-7|-|TRBV4-1
TGCGCCAGCGGGACAGGGAGGTCCTACGAGCAGTACTTC
CASGTGRSYEQYF
>-|TRBJ1-2|-|TRBV7-3
TGTGCCAGCAGCCCGACCCCCAACTATGGCTACACCTTC
CASSPTPNYGYTF
>-|TRBJ2-2|many|TRBV20-1
TGCAGTGCTAGAGACCCAGGGGCGGGGGCCCACACCGGGGAGCTGTTTTTT
CSARDPGAGAHTGELFF
>-|TRBJ2-3|few|TRBV11-2
TGTGCCAGCAGCCAATTATACGGGACCCCTCGGGATACGCAGTATTTT
CASSQLYGTPRDTQYF
>-|TRBJ2-1|-|TRBV18
TGTGCCAGCTCATACAGGGGAGGTAATGAGCAGTTCTTC
CASSYRGGNEQFF
>-|TRBJ1-6|-|TRBV20-1
TGCAGTGCTAGAGAGGACGGAACTTATAATTCACCCCTCCACTTT
CSAREDGTYNSPLHF
>TRBD2|TRBJ2-2|medium-sized|TRBV2
TGTGCCAGCAGTCGCACTAGCGGAGCGAACACCGGGGAGCTGTTTTTT
CASSRTSGANTGELFF
>-|TRBJ2-3|few|TRBV4-1
TGCGCCAGCAGCCAAGTCACTAGCCCTCAAGCAGATACGCAGTATTTT
CASSQVTSPQADTQYF
>-|TRBJ2-1|-|TRBV20-1
TGCAGTGCTAGTGGTAGCGGCAATGAGCAGTTCTTC
CSASGSGNEQFF
>-|TRBJ2-7|few|TRBV20-1
TGCAGTGCTAGGTGGACAAGGAGCTCCTACGAGCAGTACTTC
CSARWTRSSYEQYF
>-|TRBJ1-2|few|TRBV4-1
TGCGCCAGCAGCCAAGGGGGGGACGCAGGAGGCTACACCTTC
CASSQGGDAGGYTF
>-|TRBJ2-5|few|TRBV9
TGTGCCAGCAGCGTAGGGAGCAGGGGTCTGGAGACCCAGTACTTC
CASSVGSRGLETQYF
>-|TRBJ2-7|few|TRBV7-2
TGTGCCAGCAGCTCGCTGAGCTCCTACGAGCAGTACTTC
CASSSLSSYEQYF
>TRBD2|TRBJ2-3|many|TRBV30
TGTGCCTGGCATAGCGGGGAAACCCAAATAGATACGCAGTATTTT
CAWHSGETQIDTQYF
>-|TRBJ2-2|few|TRBV29-1
TGCAGCGTTGGACGGACGAACACCGGGGAGCTGTTTTTT
CSVGRTNTGELFF
>TRBD2|TRBJ2-3|many|TRBV7-9
TGTGCCAGCAGCCCCCGTGGGCGGGGGGGCGCAGATACGCAGTATTTT
CASSPRGRGGADTQYF
>-|TRBJ1-2|few|TRBV5-1
TGCGCCAGCGGCGAGGACTATGGCTACACCTTC
CASGEDYGYTF
>-|TRBJ2-7|few|TRBV6-5
TGTGCCAGCAGTTTTCGGGCAGTCGGGCACGAGCAGTACTTC
CASSFRAVGHEQYF
>TRBD2|TRBJ2-3|-|TRBV5-6
TGTGCCAGCAGCTTGGAAGATAGCGGGGGGGAGTATTTT
CASSLEDSGGEYF
>-|TRBJ2-7|-|TRBV6-5
TGTGCCAGCAGCCCCGGGGAGGCAGGGAGAAACGAGCAGTACTTC
CASSPGEAGRNEQYF
>-|TRBJ2-5|-|TRBV7-7
TGTGCTAGCAGCTTCAGGGGCTGGGAGACCCAGTACTTC
CASSFRGWETQYF
>-|TRBJ2-7|-|TRBV7-2
TGTGCCAGCACCAAACCCGGGACTGCAGTCGACGAGCAGTACTTC
CASTKPGTAVDEQYF
>TRBD1|TRBJ1-2|-|TRBV28
TGTGCCAGCAGTCCGGCAGGGGGCAGCTACACCTTC
CASSPAGGSYTF